These 7 T cell receptor beta chains came from one sample sequenced in a study of T cell repertoires in cytomegalovirus infection. Each CDR3 protein is one row after TCRdb ran MiXCR on the reads. The sample lists some 300,000 distinct CDR3 sequences; approximately 13% were seen once. Sequenced sample: PBMCs. All receptors come from a human donor in good health (CMV status not recorded). Some clones in this sample may be carry-over from other donors' samples.

This clonotype was recorded a few times. The V and J genes are TRBV12-3 or TRBV12-4 and TRBJ1-4; D ambiguous. V lost 5 bases and J lost 6, with 7 bases in between. This CDR3 has 12 amino acids. CDR3 region: CASSPTYEKLFF. The CDR3, as DNA: TGTGCCAGCAGTCCCACCTATGAAAAACTGTTTTTT.

The table lists this clonotype with a few counts. One junction end does not reproduce the germline sequence, and a read error may be involved. The rearrangement joins TRBV7-9 to TRBJ1-1; no clear D gene. The CDR3 is 14 residues long. Germline V gene sequence: CDR1 SEHNR, CDR2 FQNEAQ (reference sequence). CDR3 loop: CASTLAALNTEAFF. The DNA of the CDR3 is TGTGCCAGCACCTTAGCTGCTTTGAACACTGAAGCTTTCTTT.

This clonotype has ten or more counts. The chain joins TRBV5-6 to TRBJ1-4, with a tentative D call TRBD1 (6 bases). Trimming removed 4 bases at V and 4 bases at J, with 14 bases between. The CDR3 spans 15 residues. CDR1 and CDR2 (germline): SGHDT, YYEEEE. This chain's CDR3 is CASSGRDKGNEKLFF. The CDR3 DNA is TGTGCCAGCAGCGGCCGGGACAAGGGTAATGAAAAACTGTTTTTT.

The gene calls are TRBV20-1 and TRBJ2-1; 7 bases align to TRBD1. CDR1 and CDR2 from the germline V gene are DFQATT and SNEGSKA (reference sequence). After removal of 3 bases from V and 2 bases from J, the junction contained 13 bases not matched to a gene. This CDR3 contains 17 residues. The CDR3 nucleotides are TGCAGTGCTAGCAAGCGACAGGGTTATGACACCTACAATGAGCAGTTCTTC. Protein: CSASKRQGYDTYNEQFF.

This chain uses TRBV7-4 with TRBJ1-4; D remains ambiguous. The V gene's germline CDR1 is SGHVT and CDR2 SQSDAQ. Trimming left V 8 bases short and J 8 bases short, with 12 bases between. CDR3 length: 12 amino acids. In nucleotides, the CDR3 is TGTGCCAGCCGACCCGGAGGCGAAAAACTGTTTTTT. It codes for CASRPGGEKLFF.

This clonotype was seen repeatedly, ten times or more. The chain couples TRBV24-1 to TRBJ2-3; D uncertain. Germline lookup yields CDR1 KGHDR and CDR2 SFDVKD. The V and J ends lost 3 bases and 0 bases respectively, with 9 bases between them. The CDR3 loop spans 15 amino acids. This CDR3 reads CATSDAARSTDTQYF. The DNA for the CDR3 is TGTGCCACCAGTGATGCGGCCCGTAGCACAGATACGCAGTATTTT.

Only a few counts were recorded for this clonotype. The chain carries TRBV6-2 or TRBV6-3 and TRBJ2-1; D unresolved. V was clipped by 0 bases and J by 16 bases, with 16 bases between them. The CDR3 is made up of 13 amino acids. Germline CDR1 is MNHEY and CDR2 is SVGEGT. CDR3 in DNA: TGTGCCAGCAGTTACTCTACTGAACTCTCCCGATTCTTC. It is translated as CASSYSTELSRFF.